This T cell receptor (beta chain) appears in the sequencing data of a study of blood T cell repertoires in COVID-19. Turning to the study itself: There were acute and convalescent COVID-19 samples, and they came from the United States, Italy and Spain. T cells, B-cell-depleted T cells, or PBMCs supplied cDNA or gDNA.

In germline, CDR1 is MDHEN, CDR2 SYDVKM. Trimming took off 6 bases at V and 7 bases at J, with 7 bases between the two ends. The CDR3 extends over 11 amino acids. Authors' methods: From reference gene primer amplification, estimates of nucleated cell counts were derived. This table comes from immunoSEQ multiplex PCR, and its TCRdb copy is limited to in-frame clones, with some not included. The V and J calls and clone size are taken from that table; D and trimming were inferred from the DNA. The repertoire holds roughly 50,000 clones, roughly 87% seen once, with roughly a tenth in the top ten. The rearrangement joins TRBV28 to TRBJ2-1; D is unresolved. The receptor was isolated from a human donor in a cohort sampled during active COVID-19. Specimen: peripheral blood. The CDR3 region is CASRKYNEQFF. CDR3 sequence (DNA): TGTGCCAGCAGAAAATATAATGAGCAGTTCTTC.